This TCR beta chain was sequenced in a study of shared clonotypes between healthy human individuals. On the study more broadly: The donors, two women and three men, were aged 18 to 49. Each donor's CD8 memory used one plate, CD8 naive two, each CD4 subset three.

Profiled with immunoSEQ multiplex PCR; TCRdb holds only in-frame clones, not every one. The table includes about 1,800,000 clones, approximately 94% detected once. Naive CD8 cells, CD45RO-negative and positively selected for CCR7, excluded terminally differentiated effector memory CD45RA+ cells. Donors comprised healthy HIV-negative adults lacking recent acute infections or vaccinations. Donors were Caucasian adults residing in Nashville, Tennessee, USA. The CDR3 contains 13 residues. The V gene end was trimmed by 7 bases and the J gene end by 4 bases; junction bases not matched to a gene: 5. Germline V CDR1 and CDR2: MNHNY, SVGAGI (reference sequence).

The V and J genes are TRBV6-6 and TRBJ2-3; 7 bases fit TRBD2. Sequenced sample: naive CD8+ T cells sorted from blood. This TCR came from a man younger than 30 in good health. The CDR3 coding sequence is TGTGCCAGCACCCCCGCGGGAGCAGATACGCAGTATTTT. It codes for CASTPAGADTQYF.